What follows describes a single T cell receptor beta chain. Its antigen is unidentified. With 3 bases removed from V and 3 bases from J, the gap between germline ends came to 15 bases. The length of the CDR3 is 16 residues. Germline loops: CDR1 KGHSH, CDR2 LQKENI. These data belong to a study of cytomegalovirus exposure and HLA in healthy donors. Study overall: Genotyping of 430 or so donors showed that about 79% belonged to the Caucasian-associated ancestry cluster.

Broader study findings: Analysis was carried out at a later point, and it linked a missense DCLRE1C variant to TCR beta V- and J-gene trimming.

In the PCR, 60 Vbeta and 13 Jbeta primers were used. Per the authors' pipeline: There were about 86 million unique TCR beta chains by a later count, and approximately 11 million of them were shared. Using immunoSEQ multiplex PCR, the repertoire was profiled, and TCRdb retains in-frame clones only, with some absent. The V and J calls and clone size were taken over from that table, and D and trimming were inferred from the DNA. The sample holds about 180,000 clones; roughly 79% are singletons and the top ten take just under 5%. This chain links TRBV18 with TRBJ2-1; TRBD2 is a possible D gene (5 bases). The sample consisted of PBMCs. The source is a young woman in good health and CMV-seropositive. CDR3 sequence: CASSPAETGNYNEQFF. CDR3 coding DNA: TGTGCCAGCTCACCTGCCGAGACCGGGAACTACAATGAGCAGTTCTTC.